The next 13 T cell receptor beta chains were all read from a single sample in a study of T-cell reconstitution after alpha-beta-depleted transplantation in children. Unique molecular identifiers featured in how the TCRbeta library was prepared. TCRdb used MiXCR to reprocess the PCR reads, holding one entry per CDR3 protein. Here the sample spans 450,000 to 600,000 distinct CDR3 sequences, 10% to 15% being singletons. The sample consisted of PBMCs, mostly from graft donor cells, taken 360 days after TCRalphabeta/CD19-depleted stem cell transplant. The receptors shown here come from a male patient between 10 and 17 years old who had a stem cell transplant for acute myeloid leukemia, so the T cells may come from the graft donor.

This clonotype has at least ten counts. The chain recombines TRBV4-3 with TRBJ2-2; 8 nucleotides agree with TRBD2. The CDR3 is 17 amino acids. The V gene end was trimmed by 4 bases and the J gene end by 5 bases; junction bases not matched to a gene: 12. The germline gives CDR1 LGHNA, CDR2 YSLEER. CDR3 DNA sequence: TGCGCCAGCAGCCTCCGGGTAGCGGGACCGGGAACCGGGGAGCTGTTTTTT. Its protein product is CASSLRVAGPGTGELFF.

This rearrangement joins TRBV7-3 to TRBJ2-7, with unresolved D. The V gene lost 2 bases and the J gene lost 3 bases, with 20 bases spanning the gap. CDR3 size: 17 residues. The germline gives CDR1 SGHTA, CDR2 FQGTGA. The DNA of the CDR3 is TGTGCCAGCAGCTTATTCCTCCTCTATCCGATAGGCTACGAGCAGTACTTC. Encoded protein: CASSLFLLYPIGYEQYF.

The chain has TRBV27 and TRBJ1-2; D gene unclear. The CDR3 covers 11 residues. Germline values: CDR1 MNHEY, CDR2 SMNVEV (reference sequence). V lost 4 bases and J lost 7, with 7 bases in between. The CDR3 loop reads CASSWGPGYTF. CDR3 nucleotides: TGTGCCAGCAGTTGGGGTCCTGGCTACACCTTC.

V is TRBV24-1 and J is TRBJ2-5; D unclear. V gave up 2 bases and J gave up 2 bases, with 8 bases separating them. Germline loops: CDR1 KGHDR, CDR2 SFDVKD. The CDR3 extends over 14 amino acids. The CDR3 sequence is CATSDSELQETQYF. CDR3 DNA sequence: TGTGCCACCAGTGATTCGGAGTTGCAAGAGACCCAGTACTTC.

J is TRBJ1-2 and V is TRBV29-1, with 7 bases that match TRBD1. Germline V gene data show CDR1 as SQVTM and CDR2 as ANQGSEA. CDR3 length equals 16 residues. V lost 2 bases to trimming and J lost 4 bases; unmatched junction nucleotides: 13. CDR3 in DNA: TGCAGCGTTGAACCAGCCCCAGGGGGTAGGCTCTATGGCTACACCTTC. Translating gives CSVEPAPGGRLYGYTF.

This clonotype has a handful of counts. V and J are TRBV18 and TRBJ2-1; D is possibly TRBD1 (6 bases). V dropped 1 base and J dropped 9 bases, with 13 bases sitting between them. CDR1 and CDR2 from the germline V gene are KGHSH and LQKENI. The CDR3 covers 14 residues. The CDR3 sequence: CASSPRKGVGEQFF. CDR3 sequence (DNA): TGTGCCAGCTCACCACGTAAGGGGGTCGGTGAGCAGTTCTTC.

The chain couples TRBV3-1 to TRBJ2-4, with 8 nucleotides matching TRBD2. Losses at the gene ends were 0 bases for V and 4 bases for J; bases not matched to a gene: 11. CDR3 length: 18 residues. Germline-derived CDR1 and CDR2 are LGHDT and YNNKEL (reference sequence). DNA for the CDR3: TGTGCCAGCAGCCAAGAGGCAGTTAGGACTAGCAGAAAAAACATTCAGTACTTC. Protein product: CASSQEAVRTSRKNIQYF.

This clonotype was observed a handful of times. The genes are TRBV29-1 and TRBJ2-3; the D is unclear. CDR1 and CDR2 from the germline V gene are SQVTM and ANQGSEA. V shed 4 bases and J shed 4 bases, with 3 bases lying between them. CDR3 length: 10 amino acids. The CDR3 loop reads CSVAPDTQYF. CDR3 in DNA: TGCAGCGTTGCCCCAGATACGCAGTATTTT.

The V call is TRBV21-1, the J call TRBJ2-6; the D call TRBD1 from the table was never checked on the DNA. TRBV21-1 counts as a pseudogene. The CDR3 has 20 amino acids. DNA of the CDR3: TGTGCCAGCAGCAAAGCCCGGGTCCAGGGGTGTGACTCTGGGGCCAACGTCCTGACTTTC. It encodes CASSKARVQGCDSGANVLTF.

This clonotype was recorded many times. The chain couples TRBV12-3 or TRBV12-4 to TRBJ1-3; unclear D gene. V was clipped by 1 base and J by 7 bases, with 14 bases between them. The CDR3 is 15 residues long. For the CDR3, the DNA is TGTGCCAGCAGTTTAGAAATGGGATCTCGGAACACCATATATTTT. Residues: CASSLEMGSRNTIYF.

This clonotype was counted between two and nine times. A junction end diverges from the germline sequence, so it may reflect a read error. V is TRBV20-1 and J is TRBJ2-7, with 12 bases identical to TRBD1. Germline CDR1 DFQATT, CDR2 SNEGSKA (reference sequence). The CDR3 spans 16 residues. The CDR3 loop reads CCARDILGQGAHEQYF. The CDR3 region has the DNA TGCTGTGCTAGAGATATTTTGGGACAGGGGGCCCACGAGCAGTACTTC.

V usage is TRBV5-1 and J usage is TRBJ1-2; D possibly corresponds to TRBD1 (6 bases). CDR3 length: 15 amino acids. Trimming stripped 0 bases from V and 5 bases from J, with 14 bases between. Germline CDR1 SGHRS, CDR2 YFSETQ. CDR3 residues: CASSLGGTLLYGYTF. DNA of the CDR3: TGCGCCAGCAGCTTGGGCGGGACACTACTTTATGGCTACACCTTC.

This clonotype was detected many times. The CDR3: CASSRTTGLSNTEAFF. CDR3 nucleotide sequence: TGTGCCAGCAGCCGAACTACAGGGCTATCGAACACTGAAGCTTTCTTT. The chain combines TRBV12-3 or TRBV12-4 with TRBJ1-1, with a weak D call TRBD1 (6 bases). The V gene lost 6 bases and the J gene lost 1 base, with 18 bases spanning the gap. The CDR3 sequence is 16 residues long.